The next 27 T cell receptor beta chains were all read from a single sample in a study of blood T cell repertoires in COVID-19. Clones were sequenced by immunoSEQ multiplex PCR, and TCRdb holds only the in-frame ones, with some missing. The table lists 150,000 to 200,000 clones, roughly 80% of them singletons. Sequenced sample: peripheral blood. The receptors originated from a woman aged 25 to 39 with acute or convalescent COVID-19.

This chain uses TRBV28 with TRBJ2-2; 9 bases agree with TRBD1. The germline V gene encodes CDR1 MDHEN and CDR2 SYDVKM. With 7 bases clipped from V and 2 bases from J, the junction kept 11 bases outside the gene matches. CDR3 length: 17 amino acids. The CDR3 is CASIGQGFSGNTGELFF. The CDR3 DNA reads TGTGCCAGCATCGGACAGGGGTTCAGTGGAAACACCGGGGAGCTGTTTTTT.

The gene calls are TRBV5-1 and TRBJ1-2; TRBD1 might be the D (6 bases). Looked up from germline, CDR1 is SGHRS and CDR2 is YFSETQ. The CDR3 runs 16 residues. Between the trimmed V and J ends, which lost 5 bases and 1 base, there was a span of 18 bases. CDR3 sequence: CASRDIQGDVNYGYTF. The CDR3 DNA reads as TGCGCCAGCAGAGATATACAGGGAGATGTTAACTATGGCTACACCTTC.

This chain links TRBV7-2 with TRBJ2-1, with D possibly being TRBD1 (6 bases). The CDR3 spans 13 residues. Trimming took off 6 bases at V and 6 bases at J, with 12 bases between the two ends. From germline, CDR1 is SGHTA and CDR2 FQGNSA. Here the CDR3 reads CASSYTGFNEQFF. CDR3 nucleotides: TGTGCCAGCAGTTATACAGGGTTCAATGAGCAGTTCTTC.

In nucleotides, the CDR3 is TGTGCCAGCAGTGAAGCGGGAGTTAACGAGCAGTACTTC. Translated: CASSEAGVNEQYF. The rearrangement joins TRBV6-1 to TRBJ2-7; perhaps TRBD2 as D (5 bases). V lost 0 bases, J lost 5 bases, and 8 bases lay in between. The CDR3 runs to 13 residues. CDR1 is MNHNS, CDR2 SASEGT, per germline.

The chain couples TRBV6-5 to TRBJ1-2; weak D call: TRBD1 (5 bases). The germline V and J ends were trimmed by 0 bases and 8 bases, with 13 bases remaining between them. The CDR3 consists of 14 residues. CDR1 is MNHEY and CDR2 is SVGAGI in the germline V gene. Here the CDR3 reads CASSYSGGSGGYTF. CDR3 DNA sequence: TGTGCCAGCAGTTACTCCGGGGGATCAGGGGGCTACACCTTC.

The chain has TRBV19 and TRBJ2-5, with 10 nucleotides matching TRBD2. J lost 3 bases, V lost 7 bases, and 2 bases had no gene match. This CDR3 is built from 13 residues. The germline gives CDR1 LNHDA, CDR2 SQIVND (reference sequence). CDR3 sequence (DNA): TGTGCCAGTACAGCGGGGGGGGAAGAGACCCAGTACTTC. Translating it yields CASTAGGEETQYF.

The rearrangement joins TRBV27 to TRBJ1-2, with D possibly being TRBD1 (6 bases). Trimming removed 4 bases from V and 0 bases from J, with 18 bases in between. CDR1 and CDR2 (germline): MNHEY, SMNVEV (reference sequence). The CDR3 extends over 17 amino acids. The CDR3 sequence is CASSSYSRTVSNYGYTF. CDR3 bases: TGTGCCAGCAGTTCATACTCAAGGACAGTTTCTAACTATGGCTACACCTTC.

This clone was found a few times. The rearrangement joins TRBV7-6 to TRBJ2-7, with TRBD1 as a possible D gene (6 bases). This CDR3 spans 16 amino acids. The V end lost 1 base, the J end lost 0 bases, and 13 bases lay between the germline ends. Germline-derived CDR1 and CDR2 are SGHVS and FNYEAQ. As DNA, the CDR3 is TGTGCCAGCAGCTTAGGGGACATCCGAAGCTCCTACGAGCAGTACTTC. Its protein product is CASSLGDIRSSYEQYF.

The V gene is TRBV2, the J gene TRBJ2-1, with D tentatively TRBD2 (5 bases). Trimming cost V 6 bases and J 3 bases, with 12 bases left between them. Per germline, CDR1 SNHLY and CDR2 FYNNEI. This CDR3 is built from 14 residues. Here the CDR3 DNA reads TGTGCCAGCAGGCGAGGGTGGTACTACAATGAGCAGTTCTTC. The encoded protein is CASRRGWYYNEQFF.

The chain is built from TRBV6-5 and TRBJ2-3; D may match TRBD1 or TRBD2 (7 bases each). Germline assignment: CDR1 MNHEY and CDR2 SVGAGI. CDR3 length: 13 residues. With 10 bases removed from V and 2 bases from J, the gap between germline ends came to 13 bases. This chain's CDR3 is CATRGGYTDTQYF. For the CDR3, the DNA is TGTGCCACCAGGGGGGGATACACAGATACGCAGTATTTT.

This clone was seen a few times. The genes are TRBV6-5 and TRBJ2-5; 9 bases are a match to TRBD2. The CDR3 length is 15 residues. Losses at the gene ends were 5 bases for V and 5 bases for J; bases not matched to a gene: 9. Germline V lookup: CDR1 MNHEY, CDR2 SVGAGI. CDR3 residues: CASSPSAGGQETQYF. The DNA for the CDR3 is TGTGCCAGCAGTCCCTCCGCGGGGGGGCAGGAGACCCAGTACTTC.

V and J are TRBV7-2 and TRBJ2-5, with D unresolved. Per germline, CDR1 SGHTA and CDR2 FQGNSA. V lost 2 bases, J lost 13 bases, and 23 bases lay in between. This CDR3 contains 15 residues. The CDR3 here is CASSLSSSVPHTGYF. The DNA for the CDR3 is TGTGCCAGCAGCTTAAGTTCTTCGGTCCCGCACACGGGGTACTTC.

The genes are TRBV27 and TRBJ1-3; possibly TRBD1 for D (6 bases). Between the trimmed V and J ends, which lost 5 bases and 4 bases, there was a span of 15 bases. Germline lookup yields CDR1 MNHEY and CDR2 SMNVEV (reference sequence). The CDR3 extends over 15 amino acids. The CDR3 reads CASSQTGLGGNTIYF. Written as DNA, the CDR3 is TGTGCCAGCAGTCAAACAGGGTTAGGAGGAAACACCATATATTTT.

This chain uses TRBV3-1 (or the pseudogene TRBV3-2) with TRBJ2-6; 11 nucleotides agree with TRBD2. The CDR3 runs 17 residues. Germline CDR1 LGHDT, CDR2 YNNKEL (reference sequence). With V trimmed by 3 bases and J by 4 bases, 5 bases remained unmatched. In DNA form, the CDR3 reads TGTGCCAGCAGCCATACTAGCGGGAGTGCCGGGGCCAACGTCCTGACTTTC. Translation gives CASSHTSGSAGANVLTF.

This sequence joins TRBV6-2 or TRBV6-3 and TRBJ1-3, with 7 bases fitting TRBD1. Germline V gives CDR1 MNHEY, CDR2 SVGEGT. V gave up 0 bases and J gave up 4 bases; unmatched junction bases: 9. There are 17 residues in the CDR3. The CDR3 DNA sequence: TGTGCCAGCAGTTACTCGACAGGGATGAGGCAAGGAAACACCATATATTTT. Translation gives CASSYSTGMRQGNTIYF.

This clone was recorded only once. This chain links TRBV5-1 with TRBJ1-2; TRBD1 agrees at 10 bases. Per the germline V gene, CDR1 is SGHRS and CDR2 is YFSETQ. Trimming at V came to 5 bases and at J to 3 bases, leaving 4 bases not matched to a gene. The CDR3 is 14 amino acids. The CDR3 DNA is TGCGCCAGCAGATCGGACAGGGGGTACTATGGCTACACCTTC. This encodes CASRSDRGYYGYTF.

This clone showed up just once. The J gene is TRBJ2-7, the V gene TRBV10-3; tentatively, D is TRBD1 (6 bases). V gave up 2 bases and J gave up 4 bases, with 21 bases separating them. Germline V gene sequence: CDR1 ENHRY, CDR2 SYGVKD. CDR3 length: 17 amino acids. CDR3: CAISERNPGHLRYEQYF. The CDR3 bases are TGTGCCATCAGTGAGAGAAATCCGGGACATCTCCGGTACGAGCAGTACTTC.

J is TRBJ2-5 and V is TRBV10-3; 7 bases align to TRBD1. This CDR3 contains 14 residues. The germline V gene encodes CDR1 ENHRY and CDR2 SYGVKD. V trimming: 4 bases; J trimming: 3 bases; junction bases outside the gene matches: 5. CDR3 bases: TGTGCCATCAGTGTTGGGACAGATAAAGAGACCCAGTACTTC. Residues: CAISVGTDKETQYF.

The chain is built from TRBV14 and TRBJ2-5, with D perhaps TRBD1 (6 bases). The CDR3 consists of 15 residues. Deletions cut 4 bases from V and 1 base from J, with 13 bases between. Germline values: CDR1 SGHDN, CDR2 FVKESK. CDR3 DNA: TGTGCCAGCAGCCCTAGGACAGCACTCCAAGAGACCCAGTACTTC. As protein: CASSPRTALQETQYF. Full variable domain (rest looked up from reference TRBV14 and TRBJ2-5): EAGVTQFPSHSVIEKGQTVTLRCDPISGHDNLYWYRRVMGKEIKFLLHFVKESKQDESGMPNNRFLAERTGGTYSTLKVQPAELEDSGVYFCASSPRTALQETQYFGPGTRLLVL.

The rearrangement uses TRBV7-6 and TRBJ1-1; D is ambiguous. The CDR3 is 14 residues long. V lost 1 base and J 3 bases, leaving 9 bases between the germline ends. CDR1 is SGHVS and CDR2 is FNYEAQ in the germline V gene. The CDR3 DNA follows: TGTGCCAGCAGCTTAGAGGTCGGGTACACTGAAGCTTTCTTT. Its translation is CASSLEVGYTEAFF. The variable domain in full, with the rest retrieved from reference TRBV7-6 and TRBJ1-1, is GAGVSQSPRYKVTKRGQDVALRCDPISGHVSLYWYRQALGQGPEFLTYFNYEAQQDKSGLPNDRFSAERPEGSISTLTIQRTEQRDSAMYRCASSLEVGYTEAFFGQGTRLTVV.

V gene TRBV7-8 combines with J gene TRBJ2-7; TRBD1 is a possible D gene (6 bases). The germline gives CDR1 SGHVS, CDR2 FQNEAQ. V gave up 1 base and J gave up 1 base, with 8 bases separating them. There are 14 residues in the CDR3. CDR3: CASSLGDRSYEQYF. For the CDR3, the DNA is TGTGCCAGCAGCTTAGGAGACAGGTCCTACGAGCAGTACTTC.

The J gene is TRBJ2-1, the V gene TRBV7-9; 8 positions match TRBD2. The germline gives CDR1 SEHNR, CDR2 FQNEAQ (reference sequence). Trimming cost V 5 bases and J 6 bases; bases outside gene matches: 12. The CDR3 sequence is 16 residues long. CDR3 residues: CASSPLGSGDRNEQFF. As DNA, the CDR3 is TGTGCCAGCAGCCCCCTAGGTAGCGGGGATCGCAATGAGCAGTTCTTC.

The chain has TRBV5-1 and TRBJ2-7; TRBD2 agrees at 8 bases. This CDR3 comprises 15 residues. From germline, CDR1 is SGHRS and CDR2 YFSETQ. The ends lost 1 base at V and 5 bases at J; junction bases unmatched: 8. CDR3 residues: CASSLLGGAYHEQYF. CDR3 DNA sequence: TGCGCCAGCAGCTTGCTCGGGGGGGCGTACCACGAGCAGTACTTC.

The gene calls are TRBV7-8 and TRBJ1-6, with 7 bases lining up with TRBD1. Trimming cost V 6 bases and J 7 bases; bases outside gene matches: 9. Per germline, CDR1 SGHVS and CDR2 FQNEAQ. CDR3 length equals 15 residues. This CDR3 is CASRPQQGNNSPLHF. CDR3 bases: TGTGCCAGCAGGCCACAACAGGGGAACAATTCACCCCTCCACTTT. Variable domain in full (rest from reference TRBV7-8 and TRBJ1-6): GAGVSQSPRYKVAKRGQDVALRCDPISGHVSLFWYQQALGQGPEFLTYFQNEAQLDKSGLPSDRFFAERPEGSVSTLKIQRTQQEDSAVYLCASRPQQGNNSPLHFGNGTRLTVT.

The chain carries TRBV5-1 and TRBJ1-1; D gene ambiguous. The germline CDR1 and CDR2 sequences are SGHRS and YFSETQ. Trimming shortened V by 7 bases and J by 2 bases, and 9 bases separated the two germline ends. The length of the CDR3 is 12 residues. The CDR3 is CASGGSNTEAFF. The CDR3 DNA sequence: TGCGCCAGCGGCGGGAGCAACACTGAAGCTTTCTTT.

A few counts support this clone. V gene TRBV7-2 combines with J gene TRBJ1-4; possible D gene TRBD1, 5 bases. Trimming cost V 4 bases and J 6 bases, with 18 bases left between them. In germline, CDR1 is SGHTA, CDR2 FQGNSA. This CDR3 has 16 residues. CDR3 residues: CASSSKGPRWDEKLFF. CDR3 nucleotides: TGTGCCAGCAGCTCCAAGGGGCCGAGGTGGGATGAAAAACTGTTTTTT.

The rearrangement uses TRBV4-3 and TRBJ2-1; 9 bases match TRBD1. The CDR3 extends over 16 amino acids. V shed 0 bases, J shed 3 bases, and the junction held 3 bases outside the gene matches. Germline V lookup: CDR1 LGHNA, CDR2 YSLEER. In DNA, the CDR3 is TGCGCCAGCAGCCAAGAGACAGGGGGGTACTACAATGAGCAGTTCTTC. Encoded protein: CASSQETGGYYNEQFF.